A selection of T cell receptor beta chains follows, all from one sample in a study of cytomegalovirus exposure and HLA in healthy donors. TCRdb's table, derived via immunoSEQ multiplex PCR, lists solely in-frame clones and lacks some. The repertoire has about 200,000 clones, over 60% of them found once; the top ten carry approximately 0.6%. Source material: PBMCs. These receptors all stem from a man aged 18 to 30 in good health and CMV-seronegative. Both conserved end residues are part of each CDR3. The D gene is left open where the match is weak. The size of a clone is reported for some rows only, either as once, few or many, or as a class for expanded clones.

abundance,j_gene,d_gene,v_gene,CDR3aa,CDR3nt
-,TRBJ1-1,-,TRBV18,CASSRNRAMADTEAFF,TGTGCCAGCTCACGGAACAGGGCCATGGCGGACACTGAAGCTTTCTTT
few,TRBJ2-7,TRBD2,TRBV4-1,CASSQPGTSGYEQYF,TGCGCCAGCAGCCAACCCGGGACTAGCGGATACGAGCAGTACTTC
once,TRBJ2-1,-,TRBV10-1,CASSEGRGSYNEQFF,TGCGCCAGCAGTGAAGGCAGGGGCTCCTACAATGAGCAGTTCTTC
-,TRBJ1-1,-,TRBV6-5,CASRTIGAGDTEAFF,TGTGCCAGCCGCACGATCGGGGCGGGGGACACTGAAGCTTTCTTT
-,TRBJ1-1,-,TRBV6-5,CASSYAGNTEAFF,TGTGCCAGCAGTTACGCCGGGAACACTGAAGCTTTCTTT
-,TRBJ2-7,TRBD1,TRBV7-6,CASSLEGRQGVVYEQYF,TGTGCCAGCAGCTTAGAAGGGAGACAGGGGGTCGTCTACGAGCAGTACTTC
once,TRBJ1-2,-,TRBV5-6,CASSLQGVGSNYGYTF,TGTGCCAGCAGCTTGCAGGGTGTGGGATCTAACTATGGCTACACCTTC
once,TRBJ1-2,TRBD1,TRBV5-1,CASSTGGTGGPYGYTF,TGCGCCAGCAGCACGGGTGGGACAGGGGGTCCCTATGGCTACACCTTC
-,TRBJ1-3,-,TRBV30,CAWSVGGPIYF,TGTGCCTGGAGTGTAGGGGGTCCAATATATTTT
-,TRBJ1-3,-,TRBV10-3,CAISESKQAPNTIYF,TGTGCCATCAGTGAGTCGAAACAGGCTCCGAACACCATATATTTT
-,TRBJ2-7,-,TRBV19,CASSFIDGAYEQYF,TGTGCCAGTAGTTTTATCGACGGAGCCTACGAGCAGTACTTC
-,TRBJ2-7,TRBD2,TRBV6-5,CASARAGETYEQYF,TGTGCCAGCGCCAGGGCGGGAGAGACCTACGAGCAGTACTTC
few,TRBJ2-3,-,TRBV13,CASSPPTNINGDTQYF,TGTGCCAGCAGCCCCCCGACAAATATAAACGGAGATACGCAGTATTTT
-,TRBJ1-3,-,TRBV28,CASSLITGSRDTIYF,TGTGCCAGCAGTTTAATTACAGGGAGTCGGGACACCATATATTTT
-,TRBJ1-2,TRBD1,TRBV29-1,CSVATGGGYGYTF,TGCAGCGTGGCAACAGGGGGCGGCTATGGCTACACCTTC
-,TRBJ2-1,-,TRBV28,CASSLPYEGGEQFF,TGTGCCAGCAGTTTACCCTATGAGGGCGGTGAGCAGTTCTTC
-,TRBJ1-5,-,TRBV27,CASSLGGAHQPQHF,TGTGCCAGCAGTTTAGGGGGGGCGCATCAGCCCCAGCATTTT
-,TRBJ2-7,TRBD1,TRBV19,CASSVPGQGGTYEQYF,TGTGCCAGTTCCGTGCCGGGACAGGGGGGGACCTACGAGCAGTACTTC
once,TRBJ2-5,TRBD1,TRBV19,CASSRQGRETQYF,TGTGCCAGTAGTCGACAGGGTAGGGAGACCCAGTACTTC
-,TRBJ2-1,-,TRBV7-9,CASSLAGYEQFF,TGTGCCAGCAGCTTAGCCGGTTATGAGCAGTTCTTC
-,TRBJ1-5,TRBD1,TRBV6-5,CASSATGGGQPQHF,TGTGCCAGCAGCGCCACAGGGGGGGGTCAGCCCCAGCATTTT
-,TRBJ2-1,TRBD1,TRBV7-9,CAITSTGANEQFF,TGTGCCATCACCTCGACAGGGGCCAATGAGCAGTTCTTC
-,TRBJ1-1,-,TRBV19,CASSIGDLPGTEAFF,TGTGCCAGTAGTATAGGCGATCTCCCGGGGACTGAAGCTTTCTTT
few,TRBJ2-4,TRBD1,TRBV6-7,CASSPNPGQGTVGPKNIQYF,TGTGCCAGCAGCCCGAACCCGGGACAGGGGACGGTAGGGCCCAAAAACATTCAGTACTTC
-,TRBJ1-2,TRBD1,TRBV6-1,CASSESVGQGFCGYTF,TGTGCCAGCAGTGAATCGGTCGGACAGGGGTTTTGTGGCTACACCTTC
-,TRBJ1-3,TRBD1,TRBV2,CASTLGQFDENTIYF,TGTGCCAGCACCTTGGGACAGTTCGACGAAAACACCATATATTTT
few,TRBJ2-7,TRBD2,TRBV30,CAWSDRMYAGGVDF,TGTGCCTGGAGTGACCGAATGTATGCGGGGGGGGTGGACTTC
-,TRBJ2-5,-,TRBV5-1,CASHGETQYF,TGCGCCAGCCATGGCGAGACCCAGTACTTC
few,TRBJ2-3,TRBD2,TRBV25-1,CASSVPTSGRVGDTQYF,TGTGCCAGCAGTGTTCCAACAAGCGGGAGGGTTGGCGATACGCAGTATTTT
once,TRBJ2-1,TRBD2,TRBV5-1,CASSSGLAGGSYNEQFF,TGCGCCAGCAGCTCTGGACTAGCGGGAGGCTCATACAATGAGCAGTTCTTC
-,TRBJ2-5,TRBD1,TRBV7-6,CASSLVRDSKFQETQYF,TGTGCCAGCAGCTTAGTACGGGACAGTAAATTCCAAGAGACCCAGTACTTC
-,TRBJ2-1,-,TRBV2,CASMAGAGSSYNEQFF,TGTGCCAGCATGGCAGGTGCGGGGAGCTCCTACAATGAGCAGTTCTTC
-,TRBJ2-1,TRBD2,TRBV25-1,CASSSPGGYNEQFF,TGTGCCAGCAGTTCCCCGGGAGGGTACAATGAGCAGTTCTTC
-,TRBJ1-5,-,TRBV19,CASSYQKGVTPQHF,TGTGCCAGTAGTTACCAGAAGGGGGTCACGCCCCAGCATTTT
few,TRBJ2-3,TRBD2,TRBV5-1,CASSPHFSGRATDTQYF,TGCGCCAGCAGCCCACACTTTAGCGGGAGGGCCACAGATACGCAGTATTTT
-,TRBJ2-1,-,TRBV18,CASSPSGSGYEQFF,TGTGCCAGCTCACCAAGCGGTTCGGGGTATGAGCAGTTCTTC
-,TRBJ2-1,-,TRBV28,CASSSISENEQFF,TGTGCCAGCAGTTCGATTAGCGAGAATGAGCAGTTCTTC
-,TRBJ1-1,-,TRBV27,CASSKHGAHFTEAFF,TGTGCCAGCAGCAAACATGGGGCCCATTTCACTGAAGCTTTCTTT
-,TRBJ2-7,TRBD1,TRBV27,CASRGQPYEQYF,TGTGCCAGCCGGGGACAGCCCTACGAGCAGTACTTC
-,TRBJ2-1,TRBD1,TRBV6-1,CASIRGTGYNEQFF,TGTGCCAGCATAAGAGGGACAGGGTACAATGAGCAGTTCTTC
-,TRBJ2-1,-,TRBV14,CASGPRDWSNEQFF,TGTGCCAGCGGGCCCCGGGACTGGAGCAATGAGCAGTTCTTC
-,TRBJ2-7,-,TRBV6-7,CASSSRRAASYEQYF,TGTGCCAGCAGTTCACGGAGGGCTGCTTCCTACGAGCAGTACTTC
-,TRBJ1-1,TRBD1,TRBV5-5,CASSQDRNSNTEAFF,TGTGCCAGCAGTCAGGACAGGAATTCGAACACTGAAGCTTTCTTT
-,TRBJ2-7,TRBD2,TRBV5-1,CASSLQAGERYEQYF,TGCGCCAGCAGCTTGCAAGCGGGAGAAAGGTACGAGCAGTACTTC
-,TRBJ2-3,-,TRBV6-1,CASSGIFTDTQYF,TGTGCCAGTTCGGGGATTTTCACAGATACGCAGTATTTT
-,TRBJ2-2,-,TRBV30,CAWSVTDTGELFF,TGTGCCTGGAGTGTCACGGACACCGGGGAGCTGTTTTTT
-,TRBJ1-1,-,TRBV7-8,CASSLTAGSRLNTEAFF,TGTGCCAGCAGCCTCACCGCGGGGAGCCGGTTGAACACTGAAGCTTTCTTT
once,TRBJ2-3,-,TRBV5-1,CASSLAGTDTQYF,TGCGCCAGCAGCTTGGCAGGCACAGATACGCAGTATTTT
-,TRBJ2-3,-,TRBV30,CAWSEVAGRLDTQYF,TGTGCCTGGAGTGAGGTGGCGGGGCGGCTGGATACGCAGTATTTT
-,TRBJ2-7,TRBD1,TRBV4-1,CASSQGGQGSYEQYF,TGCGCCAGCAGCCAAGGGGGACAGGGGTCCTACGAGCAGTACTTC
once,TRBJ2-7,-,TRBV19,CASSNGYTYEQYF,TGTGCCAGTAGTAACGGGTACACCTACGAGCAGTACTTC
-,TRBJ2-3,-,TRBV5-4,CASSLVRDTQYF,TGTGCCAGCAGCCTGGTCCGAGATACGCAGTATTTT